This T cell receptor (beta chain) was recovered during a study of T cell responses to AZD1222 COVID-19 vaccine. TCRdb's table, derived via immunoSEQ multiplex PCR, lists solely in-frame clones and lacks some. Of some 82,000 clones in the sample, just under 90% were seen once. About this clone: The same CDR3 can be traced to other DNA sequences in this sample.

Germline lookup yields CDR1 MGHRA and CDR2 YSYEKL. The CDR3 sequence is 16 residues long. The V and J ends lost 1 base and 4 bases respectively, with 11 bases between them. The V call is TRBV4-1, the J call TRBJ1-6; D possibly corresponds to TRBD1 (5 bases). This clonotype was sampled from an adult in good health. Source: peripheral blood, taken on day 0 of AZD1222 vaccination. The CDR3 coding sequence is TGCGCCAGCAGCCAAGTAGGGCAGGGATATAATTCACCCCTCCACTTT. It is translated as CASSQVGQGYNSPLHF.